This entry lists 14 T cell receptor beta chains sequenced from one sample in a study of T cell responses to AZD1222 COVID-19 vaccine. Method: immunoSEQ multiplex PCR; TCRdb's copy keeps in-frame clones and lacks some. The sample records 95,000 to 100,000 clones, roughly 90% being singletons. The sequences come from peripheral blood, collected on day 0 of AZD1222 vaccination. These receptors all stem from an adult in good health.

This clone was observed once. This rearrangement joins TRBV28 to TRBJ2-1; D gene ambiguous. Germline V gives CDR1 MDHEN, CDR2 SYDVKM. V was pared by 7 bases and J by 8 bases, with 12 bases between. This CDR3 has 12 residues. CDR3 in amino acids: CASTSDGYEQFF. The CDR3 coding sequence is TGTGCCAGCACCTCGGACGGGTATGAGCAGTTCTTC.

The chain links TRBV9 to TRBJ2-7; perhaps TRBD2 as D (6 bases). CDR1 and CDR2 (germline): SGDLS, YYNGEE. Deletions cut 0 bases from V and 5 bases from J, with 15 bases between. The CDR3 sequence is 15 residues long. The CDR3 DNA reads as TGTGCCAGCAGCGTAGCGGTTTTGGAGGGCAACGAGCAGTACTTC. Its translation: CASSVAVLEGNEQYF.

The chain employs TRBV7-9 and TRBJ2-1; D gene uncertain. This CDR3 is built from 12 residues. Trimming cost V 5 bases and J 4 bases, with 6 bases left between them. Germline V gene data show CDR1 as SEHNR and CDR2 as FQNEAQ (reference sequence). DNA for the CDR3: TGTGCCAGCAGCCCGATATACAATGAGCAGTTCTTC. It is translated as CASSPIYNEQFF.

This chain connects TRBV27 to TRBJ2-7; 11 bases map to TRBD2. The germline gives CDR1 MNHEY, CDR2 SMNVEV (reference sequence). The CDR3 is 16 amino acids. V dropped 4 bases and J dropped 7; count of bases not matched to a gene: 12. Written as DNA, the CDR3 is TGTGCCAGCAGTTCCGGGACTAGCGGCTGGAGGGAAGAGCAGTACTTC. Translation gives CASSSGTSGWREEQYF.

This clone has a handful of counts. This CDR3 is CASSADGNTEAFF. In DNA, the CDR3 is TGTGCCAGCAGCGCGGACGGGAACACTGAAGCTTTCTTT. The V call is TRBV7-3, the J call TRBJ1-1, with D uncertain. Germline V CDR1 and CDR2: SGHTA, FQGTGA. The CDR3 runs to 13 residues. V lost 5 bases and J 1 base, leaving 8 bases between the germline ends.

This clone was seen only once. The chain uses TRBV28 and TRBJ2-5; 13 positions match TRBD2. CDR1 and CDR2 (germline): MDHEN, SYDVKM. V lost 4 bases and J lost 5; bases outside the gene matches: 7. There are 16 residues in the CDR3. This CDR3 is CASSSGLAGLMETQYF. In DNA form, the CDR3 reads TGTGCCAGCAGTTCGGGACTAGCGGGACTTATGGAGACCCAGTACTTC. Full variable domain (missing parts from reference TRBV28 and TRBJ2-5): DVKVTQSSRYLVKRTGEKVFLECVQDMDHENMFWYRQDPGLGLRLIYFSYDVKMKEKGDIPEGYSVSREKKERFSLILESASTNQTSMYLCASSSGLAGLMETQYFGPGTRLLVL.

The rearrangement links TRBV6-5 to TRBJ1-1, with D perhaps matching TRBD1 (6 bases). The V gene lost 2 bases and the J gene lost 3 bases, with 16 bases spanning the gap. There are 16 residues in the CDR3. Germline assignment: CDR1 MNHEY and CDR2 SVGAGI. The CDR3 sequence is CASSYPLYRAHTEAFF. CDR3 sequence (DNA): TGTGCCAGCAGTTACCCCTTATACAGGGCCCACACTGAAGCTTTCTTT.

The V gene is TRBV10-3, the J gene TRBJ2-5, with D hard to call. The CDR3 has 12 residues. V lost 4 bases and J 5 bases, leaving 8 bases between the germline ends. Germline CDR1 is ENHRY and CDR2 is SYGVKD. The CDR3 here is CAISGLGETQYF. DNA of the CDR3: TGTGCCATCAGTGGTCTGGGGGAGACCCAGTACTTC.

This clone appeared a few times. J is TRBJ2-7 and V is TRBV19; 7 positions agree with TRBD1. This CDR3 comprises 13 residues. Germline V gives CDR1 LNHDA, CDR2 SQIVND (reference sequence). V dropped 8 bases and J dropped 3; count of bases not matched to a gene: 7. The CDR3 DNA reads TGTGCCAGTGCACCGGGACAGTACTACGAGCAGTACTTC. It codes for CASAPGQYYEQYF.

V is TRBV6-2 or TRBV6-3 and J is TRBJ2-7, with a tentative D call TRBD2 (5 bases). This CDR3 contains 16 residues. Trimming stripped 2 bases from V and 7 bases from J, with 21 bases between. Germline CDR1 reads MNHEY; CDR2 reads SVGEGT. The CDR3 protein is CASSYGKPGVGREQYF. The DNA for the CDR3 is TGTGCCAGCAGTTACGGTAAACCCGGGGTAGGAAGGGAGCAGTACTTC.

Only a few counts were recorded for this clone. This rearrangement joins TRBV3-1 (or the pseudogene TRBV3-2) to TRBJ2-7; D gene ambiguous. CDR3 length: 12 residues. Trimming shortened V by 6 bases and J by 2 bases, and 8 bases separated the two germline ends. Germline V gene sequence: CDR1 LGHDT, CDR2 YNNKEL (reference sequence). CDR3 sequence reads: CASRPITYEQYF. For the CDR3, the DNA is TGTGCCAGCAGGCCGATAACCTACGAGCAGTACTTC.

V usage is TRBV5-1 and J usage is TRBJ2-7, with D possibly being TRBD1 or TRBD2 (5 bases each). CDR1 and CDR2 from the germline V gene are SGHRS and YFSETQ. Trimming cost V 0 bases and J 0 bases, with 10 bases left between them. This CDR3 contains 15 residues. This chain's CDR3 is CASSLGQRTSYEQYF. The CDR3 DNA is TGCGCCAGCAGCTTGGGACAGCGGACCTCCTACGAGCAGTACTTC. Full variable domain (missing parts from reference TRBV5-1 and TRBJ2-7): KAGVTQTPRYLIKTRGQQVTLSCSPISGHRSVSWYQQTPGQGLQFLFEYFSETQRNKGNFPGRFSGRQFSNSRSEMNVSTLELGDSALYLCASSLGQRTSYEQYFGPGTRLTVT.

This chain uses TRBV9 with TRBJ1-6; the D gene is possibly TRBD1 (6 bases). V lost 0 bases and J lost 7, with 11 bases in between. CDR3 length: 15 amino acids. CDR1 is SGDLS and CDR2 is YYNGEE in the germline V gene. This chain's CDR3 is CASSVAQGMNSPLHF. The CDR3 coding sequence is TGTGCCAGCAGCGTAGCCCAGGGGATGAATTCACCCCTCCACTTT.

The rearrangement joins TRBV10-3 to TRBJ2-1, with 8 bases matching TRBD2. This CDR3 comprises 14 residues. Losses at the gene ends were 10 bases for V and 8 bases for J; bases not matched to a gene: 13. CDR1 is ENHRY and CDR2 is SYGVKD in the germline V gene. The CDR3 spells CATTGGGLVYEQFF. The DNA of the CDR3 is TGTGCCACTACCGGGGGGGGCTTGGTCTATGAGCAGTTCTTC.